The 18 T cell receptor beta chains below come from one sample, sequenced in a study of blood T cell repertoires in COVID-19. TCRdb keeps only in-frame clones here, not all; method: immunoSEQ multiplex PCR. The repertoire holds about 210,000 clones, with around 83% as singletons. Source material: peripheral blood. These receptors all come from a man between 45 and 60 years old with active or convalescent COVID-19.

This chain joins TRBV10-3 and TRBJ1-2; D ambiguous. Trimming left V 3 bases short and J 8 bases short, with 16 bases between. Germline loops: CDR1 ENHRY, CDR2 SYGVKD. CDR3 length equals 14 residues. CDR3 nucleotides: TGTGCCATCAGTGATCGGCTCACAGAACGCGGCTACACCTTC. Protein sequence: CAISDRLTERGYTF.

This clone was counted many times. This chain joins TRBV30 and TRBJ1-1; 9 bases agree with TRBD1. The ends lost 7 bases at V and 5 bases at J; junction bases unmatched: 8. Germline CDR1 is GTSNPN and CDR2 is SVGIG (reference sequence). This CDR3 spans 13 amino acids. The CDR3 loop is CASQGAMWTEAFF. In nucleotides, the CDR3 is TGTGCCTCACAGGGGGCGATGTGGACTGAAGCTTTCTTT.

V and J are TRBV5-1 and TRBJ2-3, with 11 positions matching TRBD2. After removal of 2 bases from V and 2 bases from J, the junction contained 4 bases not matched to a gene. Germline V lookup: CDR1 SGHRS, CDR2 YFSETQ. CDR3 length: 16 amino acids. This CDR3 reads CASSFIAGGATDTQYF. The CDR3 nucleotides read TGCGCCAGCAGCTTTATAGCGGGGGGGGCCACAGATACGCAGTATTTT.

The chain uses TRBV5-5 and TRBJ2-5; the match to TRBD1 covers 7 bases. Germline trimming cut 0 bases from V and 2 bases from J; bases unmatched to any gene: 4. Germline V lookup: CDR1 SGHKS, CDR2 YYEKEE (reference sequence). This CDR3 comprises 15 residues. The CDR3 protein is CASSLAGGPQETQYF. DNA for the CDR3: TGTGCCAGCAGCTTGGCAGGGGGTCCGCAAGAGACCCAGTACTTC.

The chain joins TRBV6-1 to TRBJ2-5; a weak D match, TRBD1 (5 bases). The CDR3 runs 13 residues. V lost 1 base and J lost 4, with 7 bases in between. Germline V lookup: CDR1 MNHNS, CDR2 SASEGT. CDR3 residues: CASSEGQLETQYF. Written as DNA, the CDR3 is TGTGCCAGCAGTGAAGGACAGCTAGAGACCCAGTACTTC.

This clone appeared once. The CDR3 DNA reads TGCGCCAGCAGCTGGGGCAGCGACTCTGGAAACACCATATATTTT. It yields the protein CASSWGSDSGNTIYF. The chain is built from TRBV5-1 and TRBJ1-3, with D possibly matching TRBD1 (5 bases). The CDR3 sequence is 15 residues long. Trimming took off 3 bases at V and 0 bases at J, with 10 bases between the two ends. Germline V gene lookup returns CDR1 SGHRS and CDR2 YFSETQ.

The chain is built from TRBV28 and TRBJ2-3; perhaps TRBD1 as D (5 bases). Trimming removed 6 bases at V and 6 bases at J, with 10 bases between. The V gene's germline CDR1 is MDHEN and CDR2 SYDVKM. The CDR3 runs to 12 residues. CDR3 residues: CASSVSGDTQYF. The CDR3 nucleotides are TGTGCCAGCAGCGTCTCAGGGGATACGCAGTATTTT.

CDR3 sequence: CASSTGAIDSNQPQHF. CDR3 coding DNA: TGTGCCAGTAGTACAGGGGCTATAGATAGCAATCAGCCCCAGCATTTT. The V and J genes are TRBV19 and TRBJ1-5; D is perhaps TRBD1 (6 bases). The CDR3 covers 16 residues. Germline V gene lookup returns CDR1 LNHDA and CDR2 SQIVND (reference sequence). With 4 bases removed from V and 0 bases from J, the gap between germline ends came to 13 bases.

The V and J genes are TRBV7-2 and TRBJ2-6, with D possibly being TRBD1 (5 bases). V lost 5 bases, J lost 1 base, and 9 bases lay in between. The CDR3 sequence is 15 residues long. CDR1 and CDR2 from the germline V gene are SGHTA and FQGNSA. The CDR3 DNA is TGTGCCAGCAGCCGCGACAGTTCTGGGGCCAACGTCCTGACTTTC. It encodes CASSRDSSGANVLTF.

The rearrangement links TRBV3-1 (or the pseudogene TRBV3-2) to TRBJ2-1; D is possibly TRBD1 (5 bases). Looked up from germline, CDR1 is LGHDT and CDR2 is YNNKEL (reference sequence). V shed 3 bases and J shed 6 bases, with 12 bases lying between them. This CDR3 is 14 amino acids long. The CDR3 here is CASSQSGNPNEQFF. CDR3 in DNA: TGTGCCAGCAGCCAGTCAGGGAACCCCAATGAGCAGTTCTTC.

V usage is TRBV6-4 and J usage is TRBJ2-1; 9 nucleotides align to TRBD2. Unmatched junction bases numbered 3, after V lost 3 bases and J lost 3 bases. The CDR3 runs 15 residues. Germline CDR1 reads MRHNA; CDR2 reads SNTAGT. DNA of the CDR3: TGTGCCAGCAGTGAGGTTAGCGGGGGCTACAATGAGCAGTTCTTC. Translating gives CASSEVSGGYNEQFF.

This clone was seen once. The V and J genes are TRBV24-1 and TRBJ2-7; 14 bases line up with TRBD2. Germline V lookup: CDR1 KGHDR, CDR2 SFDVKD. The V and J ends lost 4 bases and 3 bases, in that order; junction bases with no gene match: 10. The CDR3 has 18 residues. The CDR3 sequence: CATSEGPSGLAGDYEQYF. The CDR3 bases are TGTGCCACCAGTGAGGGTCCCTCGGGACTAGCGGGAGACTACGAGCAGTACTTC.

This chain uses TRBV3-1 (or the pseudogene TRBV3-2) with TRBJ2-1; TRBD1 matches 9 bases. Trimming at V came to 2 bases and at J to 9 bases, leaving 11 bases not matched to a gene. The germline gives CDR1 LGHDT, CDR2 YNNKEL (reference sequence). The CDR3 runs to 16 residues. The CDR3 region has the DNA TGTGCCAGCAGCCAAACCCCAGACAGGGGGAGGGTTGAGCAGTTCTTC. Residues: CASSQTPDRGRVEQFF.

The gene calls are TRBV24-1 and TRBJ2-5, with D perhaps TRBD1 (6 bases). From germline, CDR1 is KGHDR and CDR2 SFDVKD. Trimming left V 4 bases short and J 5 bases short, with 10 bases between. The CDR3 covers 13 residues. This CDR3 is CATSDRGVETQYF. In nucleotides, the CDR3 is TGTGCCACCAGTGACAGGGGAGTCGAGACCCAGTACTTC.

The chain couples TRBV30 to TRBJ2-6, with 12 bases aligning to TRBD1. Germline CDR1 reads GTSNPN; CDR2 reads SVGIG (reference sequence). This CDR3 is built from 17 residues. Trimming removed 0 bases from V and 4 bases from J; junction bases left unmatched: 4. CDR3 amino acids: CAWSVGDRGRGANVLTF. CDR3 bases: TGTGCCTGGAGTGTAGGGGACAGGGGGCGCGGGGCCAACGTCCTGACTTTC.

The rearrangement joins TRBV28 to TRBJ1-4; a possible D gene is TRBD1 (5 bases). V gave up 5 bases and J gave up 5 bases, with 6 bases separating them. This CDR3 is 12 amino acids long. Germline CDR1 and CDR2: MDHEN and SYDVKM. Here the CDR3 DNA reads TGTGCCAGCAGTCAGGGAAATGAAAAACTGTTTTTT. It is translated as CASSQGNEKLFF.

The J gene is TRBJ2-3, the V gene TRBV28; the D gene is possibly TRBD2 (6 bases). There are 14 residues in the CDR3. Germline V gene sequence: CDR1 MDHEN, CDR2 SYDVKM. V was clipped by 11 bases and J by 6 bases, with 21 bases between them. The CDR3 region has the DNA TGTGCCGGAGGGTCCCGGGCTGAGCGGGATACGCAGTATTTT. Translated: CAGGSRAERDTQYF.

A single count supports this clone. At one boundary the junction diverges from the germline segment, which might be a read error. The chain has TRBV7-7 and TRBJ2-3, with a tentative D call TRBD2 (7 bases). This CDR3 comprises 15 residues. Germline loops: CDR1 SSHAT, CDR2 FNYEAQ (reference sequence). The CDR3 is CASSLRGGLTDTQYF. For the CDR3, the DNA is TGTGCTAGCAGCTTGAGGGGGGGCCTTACAGATACGCAGTATTTT. Complete variable domain (other parts from reference TRBV7-7 and TRBJ2-3): GAGVSQSPRYKVTKRGQDVTLRCDPISSHATLYWYQQALGQGPEFLTYFNYEAQPDKSGLPSDRFSAERPEGSISTLTIQRTEQRDSAMYRCASSLRGGLTDTQYFGPGTRLTVL.